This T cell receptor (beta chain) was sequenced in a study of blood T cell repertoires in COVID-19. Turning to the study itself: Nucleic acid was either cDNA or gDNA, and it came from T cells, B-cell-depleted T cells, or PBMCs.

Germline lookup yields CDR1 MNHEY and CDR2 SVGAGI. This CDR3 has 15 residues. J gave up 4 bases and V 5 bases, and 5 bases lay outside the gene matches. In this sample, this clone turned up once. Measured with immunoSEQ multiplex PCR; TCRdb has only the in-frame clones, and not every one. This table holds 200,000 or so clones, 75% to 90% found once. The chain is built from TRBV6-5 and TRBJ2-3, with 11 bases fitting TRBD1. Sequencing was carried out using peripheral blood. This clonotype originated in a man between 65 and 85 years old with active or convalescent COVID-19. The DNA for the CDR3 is TGTGCCAGCAGTCCCGGACAGGGGGCTCCAGATACGCAGTATTTT. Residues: CASSPGQGAPDTQYF.